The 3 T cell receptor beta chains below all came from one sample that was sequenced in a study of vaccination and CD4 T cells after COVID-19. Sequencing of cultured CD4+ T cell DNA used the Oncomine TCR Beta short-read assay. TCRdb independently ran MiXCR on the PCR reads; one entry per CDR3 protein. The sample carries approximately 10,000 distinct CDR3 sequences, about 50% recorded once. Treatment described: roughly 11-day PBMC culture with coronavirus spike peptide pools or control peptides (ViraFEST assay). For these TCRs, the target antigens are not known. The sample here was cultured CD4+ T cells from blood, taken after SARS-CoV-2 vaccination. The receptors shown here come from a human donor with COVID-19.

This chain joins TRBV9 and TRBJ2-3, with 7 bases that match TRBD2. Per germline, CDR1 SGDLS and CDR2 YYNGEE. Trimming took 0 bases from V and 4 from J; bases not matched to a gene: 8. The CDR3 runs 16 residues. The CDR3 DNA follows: TGTGCCAGCAGCGTAGAAGCGGGGACGGTTTCAGATACGCAGTATTTT. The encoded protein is CASSVEAGTVSDTQYF.

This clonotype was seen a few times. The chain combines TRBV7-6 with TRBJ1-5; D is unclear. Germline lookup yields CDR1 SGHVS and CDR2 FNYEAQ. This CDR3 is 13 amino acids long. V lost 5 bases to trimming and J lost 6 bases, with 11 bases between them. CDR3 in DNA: TGTGCCAGCAGCGCACGGGAATTTCAGCCCCAGCATTTT. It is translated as CASSAREFQPQHF.

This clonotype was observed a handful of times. Here the CDR3 reads CASSSSRGVSRNIQYF. The CDR3 DNA is TGTGCCAGCAGCTCGTCTAGAGGGGTCAGCAGAAACATTCAGTACTTC. The chain combines TRBV7-9 with TRBJ2-4, with D perhaps matching TRBD1 or TRBD2 (5 bases each). This CDR3 comprises 16 residues. CDR1 is SEHNR, CDR2 FQNEAQ, per germline (reference sequence). Trimming stripped 4 bases from V and 6 bases from J, with 19 bases between.